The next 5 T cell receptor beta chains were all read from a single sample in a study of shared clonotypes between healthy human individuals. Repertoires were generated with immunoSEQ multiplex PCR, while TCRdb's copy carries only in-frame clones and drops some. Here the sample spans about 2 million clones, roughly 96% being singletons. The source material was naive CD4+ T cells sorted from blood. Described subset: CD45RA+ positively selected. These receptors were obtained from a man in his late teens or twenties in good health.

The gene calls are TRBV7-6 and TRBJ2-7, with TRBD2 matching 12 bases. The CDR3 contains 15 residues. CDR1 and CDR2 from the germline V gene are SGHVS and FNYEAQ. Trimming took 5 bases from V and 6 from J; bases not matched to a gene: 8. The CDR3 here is CASSGPLAGGGEQYF. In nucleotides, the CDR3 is TGTGCCAGCAGCGGCCCTCTAGCGGGAGGGGGCGAGCAGTACTTC.

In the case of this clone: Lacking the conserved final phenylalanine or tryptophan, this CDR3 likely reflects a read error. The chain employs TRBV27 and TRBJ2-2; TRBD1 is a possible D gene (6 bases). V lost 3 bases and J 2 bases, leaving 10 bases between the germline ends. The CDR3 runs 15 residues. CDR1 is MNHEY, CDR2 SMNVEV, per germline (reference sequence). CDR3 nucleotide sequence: TGTGCCAGCAGTTTTACAGGGTTAAACACCGGGGAGCTGTTTCTT. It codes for CASSFTGLNTGELFL.

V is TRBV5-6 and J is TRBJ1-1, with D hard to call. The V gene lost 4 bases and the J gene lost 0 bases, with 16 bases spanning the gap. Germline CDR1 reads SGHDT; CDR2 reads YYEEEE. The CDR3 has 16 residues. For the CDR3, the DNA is TGTGCCAGCAGCCCTGAATCTGGACGGGTGAACACTGAAGCTTTCTTT. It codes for CASSPESGRVNTEAFF.

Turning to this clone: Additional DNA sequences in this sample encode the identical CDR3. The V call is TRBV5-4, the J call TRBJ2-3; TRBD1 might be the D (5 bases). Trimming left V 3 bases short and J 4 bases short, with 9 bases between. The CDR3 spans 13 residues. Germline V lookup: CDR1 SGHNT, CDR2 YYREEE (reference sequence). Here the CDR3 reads CASSSQGADTQYF. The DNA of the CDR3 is TGTGCCAGCAGCTCCCAGGGTGCAGATACGCAGTATTTT.

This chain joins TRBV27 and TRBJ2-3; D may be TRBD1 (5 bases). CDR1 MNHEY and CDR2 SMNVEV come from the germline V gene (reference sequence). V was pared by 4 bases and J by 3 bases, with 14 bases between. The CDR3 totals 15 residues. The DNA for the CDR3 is TGTGCCAGCAGTTCCGGACACCTGGATACAGATACGCAGTATTTT. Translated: CASSSGHLDTDTQYF.